Listed below are T cell receptor beta chains from one sample, sequenced in a study of blood T cell repertoires in COVID-19. TCRdb's copy holds only in-frame clones and misses some; the assay was immunoSEQ multiplex PCR. Of approximately 50,000 clones listed, 85% to 90% are singletons. The source material was peripheral blood. All receptors derive from a man aged 55 to 70 with acute or convalescent COVID-19. The CDR3 runs from the conserved cysteine through the conserved F or W. A D gene is named only where the DNA matches it firmly. Rows give clone size only sometimes, using once, few, many, or a class for an expanded clone.

-,TRBV24-1,TRBD1,TRBJ2-7,TGTGCCACCACGACAGGGAGCTCAGGCTACGAGCAGTACTTC,CATTTGSSGYEQYF
few,TRBV19,-,TRBJ2-7,TGTGCCAGTAGTGCCGGACTTCTGGGGAATCCCTACGAGCAGTACTTC,CASSAGLLGNPYEQYF
-,TRBV10-3,TRBD2,TRBJ2-7,TGTGCCATCAGTTCCGGGACTAGCGGTACCTACGAGCAGTACTTC,CAISSGTSGTYEQYF
once,TRBV12-3/TRBV12-4,-,TRBJ2-7,TGTGCCAGCAGACAGGGCTACGAGCAGTACTTC,CASRQGYEQYF
-,TRBV10-3,-,TRBJ2-2,TGTGCCATCAGTGTAACGAACACCGGGGAGCTGTTTTTT,CAISVTNTGELFF
-,TRBV7-9,TRBD1,TRBJ2-5,TGTGCCAGCAGCTTCACAGGGGCCCTCGGGGCCCAGTACTTC,CASSFTGALGAQYF
once,TRBV7-2,TRBD2,TRBJ2-1,TGTGCCAGCAGCTTAGCGCCTAGCGGCTACAATGAGCAGTTCTTC,CASSLAPSGYNEQFF
-,TRBV25-1,TRBD2,TRBJ2-1,TGTGCCAGCAGTACTAGCGGGACCCAGTTCTTC,CASSTSGTQFF
once,TRBV1,-,TRBJ2-3,TGCACCAGCAGTCGGGACAGGACTAGCACAGATACGCAGTATTTT,CTSSRDRTSTDTQYF
-,TRBV15,TRBD2,TRBJ2-7,TGTGCCACCAGCAGAGATGGGGAGGGCTATCAGTACTTC,CATSRDGEGYQYF
-,TRBV18,TRBD2,TRBJ2-1,TGTGCCAGCTCACCCCGAATGACTAGCGGCAATGAGCAGTTCTTC,CASSPRMTSGNEQFF
-,TRBV28,TRBD1,TRBJ1-4,TGTGCCAGCAGCCCCTGGACAGGGGCTAATGAAAAACTGTTTTTT,CASSPWTGANEKLFF
-,TRBV2,-,TRBJ2-5,TGTGCCAGCAGCCCCCACTCCCGGGGGACCCAGTACTTC,CASSPHSRGTQYF
few,TRBV7-3,TRBD1,TRBJ1-2,TGTGCCAGCAGCTTAATATTTGGGACAGGGGTCCACTATGGCTACACCTTC,CASSLIFGTGVHYGYTF
-,TRBV6-5,-,TRBJ1-1,TGTGCCAGCAGTTACTCTAGGGGTGGCACTGAAGCTTTCTTT,CASSYSRGGTEAFF
-,TRBV2,-,TRBJ2-1,TGTGCCAGCAGTGAAGAATTTCTAGCAGAGCAGTTCTTC,CASSEEFLAEQFF
-,TRBV21-1,-,TRBJ2-7,TGTGCCAGCAGCAAGGGTAGCGGCCGCTTGGGCTACGAGCAGTACTTC,CASSKGSGRLGYEQYF
-,TRBV3-1/TRBV3-2,TRBD1,TRBJ1-1,TGTGCCAGCAGTCGGACAGGGTGGGACACTGAAGCTTTCTTT,CASSRTGWDTEAFF
-,TRBV4-1,TRBD1,TRBJ1-2,TGCGCCAGCAGCCAGCCGACAGGGGGCACCCCCTATGGCTACACCTTC,CASSQPTGGTPYGYTF
-,TRBV30,-,TRBJ1-1,TGTGCCTGGAGTACAGGGCTGAACACTGAAGCTTTCTTT,CAWSTGLNTEAFF